This TCR beta chain appears in the sequencing data of a study of Graves' ophthalmopathy and Graves' hyperthyroidism (dated by TCRdb to 2017 to 2018). Context from the whole study: Peripheral blood was collected at initial diagnosis, prior to any treatment. The study used signatures of the TCR beta repertoire to tell Graves' ophthalmopathy apart from Graves' hyperthyroidism and to predict which patients would progress to ophthalmopathy. In total, some 130 blood samples were TCR-sequenced: under 45 ophthalmopathy, some 72 hyperthyroidism and 17 hyperthyroidism-to-ophthalmopathy patients. To explore V-J signatures that distinguish ophthalmopathy from hyperthyroidism, a discovery set of about a hundred patients was enrolled, made up of about 40 with ophthalmopathy and some 56 with stable hyperthyroidism. For independent validation, a separate cohort was made up of 18 hyperthyroidism patients plus 17 patients who later progressed from hyperthyroidism to ophthalmopathy. In roughly 6 hyperthyroidism patients, the T-cell repertoires found in thyroid tissue were compared with those found in blood. Once sampling was done, hyperthyroidism patients were given methimazole at a starting dose of 30 mg daily, while ophthalmopathy patients were given high-dose intravenous methylprednisolone. Paper-wide results and their limitations: In validation, the model predicted ophthalmopathy progression with roughly 68% sensitivity and roughly 78% specificity; some 13 predicted patients were CT-confirmed with GO in a median of approximately 6.5 months. No statistical method was used to predetermine the sample size, and group allocation was not hidden from the investigators. Most expanded thyroid clonotypes with frequency above 0.001 were also detected in blood, suggesting blood repertoires may reflect the thyroid immune response. In cross-validation, the 13-signature model distinguished ophthalmopathy from stable hyperthyroidism with about 89% sensitivity and 81% to 82% specificity, while in the test set the corresponding values were about 79% and 69%.

This clonotype has just one count. Its antigen specificity is not known. Base qualities are not at hand, and no much larger clone is one base apart. One read alone is weak evidence. For repertoire sequencing, the TCR beta CDR3 regions were amplified from RNA transcripts. A first-round RT-PCR used HTBI primers with the Qiagen OneStep RT-PCR kit, followed by a second-round multiplex PCR, size selection and purification. Sequencing of the libraries was carried out on an Illumina HiSeq2000 in paired-end mode with 100 bp reads. As for the original processing: SOAPnuke was used for read processing, and reads with adapters, uncalled bases, a mean Phred below 15, or no exact constant-primer or identifier match were discarded. COPE v1.2.5 was used to merge high-quality paired reads. Each unique nucleotide sequence was defined as a clonotype, and clonotypes were aligned to IMGT TRB V, D and J references with MiTCR v1.1. The analysis was limited to V-J combinations with a frequency above 0.0001, which together covered 99.2% of repertoires. For each V-J combination, a TCR clonal expansion and chaos score was defined as the ratio of F50 clonal expansion to chaos observed in the TCRdist matrix. Welch's t-statistics and random forest were used to reduce the features to about a dozen V-J combinations, which were then used as input to a naive Bayes classifier. The Morisita-Horn index was used to measure how similar the thyroid and blood repertoires were. TCRdb applied fastp at Q25 and MiXCR to the public reads, then kept only in-frame beta chains. Each record represents a unique CDR3 protein, reported with the most common genes and DNA among its rows. The V and J calls come from TCRdb's annotation, not from the publication. The sample table lists hundreds of thousands of distinct CDR3 sequences, approximately 39% of them with a count of one. Of the sample, roughly 3.5% falls within the top ten clones.

Compared with germline, V lacks 6 bases and J lacks 3 bases; bases without a gene match: 6. The cysteine opens and the phenylalanine closes a CDR3 of 13 amino acids. The entry retains the CDR3 DNA only, 39 bases that are in frame from base 1. The germline V gene (reference sequence) sets CDR1 to DFQATT and CDR2 to SNEGSKA. Ophthalmopathy patients had moderately to severely active disease, Clinical Activity Score of at least 3, NOSPECS grade of at least 4, and disease duration under 3 months. Anyone with other autoimmune diseases, uncontrolled infections, pregnancy or lactation was excluded from the study. Diagnosis was based on clinical symptoms, serum thyroxine, TRAb, thyroid ultrasound and orbital computed tomography. Using Ficoll-Paque density gradient centrifugation, PBMCs were isolated from 9 to 10 ml of fresh peripheral blood. Trizol reagent was used to extract the total RNA, and its quality was then checked on an Agilent 2100 Bioanalyzer.

The source of this sequence is an adult man with Graves' ophthalmopathy. Sequencing input: peripheral blood. The sequence joins TRBV20-1 to TRBJ1-2, and 8 junction bases match TRBD1. CDR3 loop: CSAQGDSDYGYTF. DNA sequence: TGCAGTGCACAGGGGGATTCTGACTATGGCTACACCTTC.